This TCR beta chain came from a study of blood T cell repertoires in COVID-19 (dated by TCRdb to 2020 to 2022). With respect to the entire study: Collaborator samples came from the United States, Italy and Spain and covered acute and convalescent phases of COVID-19. HLA class I and class II types, where available, came from metadata supplied by the sample provider rather than from assay-based typing. A de-identified subject ID, COVID-19 status, age in years and sex were almost always included in the sample metadata. The material from the prospective study consisted of cDNA or gDNA derived from T cells, B-cell-depleted T cells, or PBMCs. Subjects who had been exposed to COVID-19, were actively infected with it, or had recovered from it provided the deeply sampled blood TCRbeta repertoires that made up the dataset. The samples were drawn from two sources: the first 160 participants of the ongoing ImmuneRACE study, and 1,254 subjects contributed by 6 global collaborators. The repertoires were released in a freely available public database intended as a resource for research on the immune response to SARS-CoV-2. Broader findings and caveats from the paper: Clinical and demographic metadata were provided uncurated, with the amount varying by source and participant.

Taken from the germline V gene, the CDR1 and CDR2 loops are SGHTA and FQGTGA. Deletion took 6 bases off V and 7 bases off J, with a span of 12 bases between the germline ends. Taken from cysteine to phenylalanine, the CDR3 has 13 residues. The DNA shown is the 39-base CDR3, in frame from base 1. On this clone itself: The antigen this receptor binds is unknown. Base qualities were left out, and no much larger clone turns up one base away.

The immunoSEQ Assay, a bias-controlled multiplex PCR, was used to amplify TCRbeta CDR3 regions from genomic DNA. The authors' analysis ran thus. The number of nucleated cells in each sample was estimated by amplification of reference gene primers within the assay. Sequence reads were collapsed and filtered to measure the absolute abundance of every unique TCRbeta CDR3 rearrangement. For each sample, productive Simpson clonality was calculated as the square root of Simpson's diversity index across productive rearrangements. TCRdb obtained this table from immuneACCESS and retained in-frame rearrangements with V and J assigned. These tables miss some clones; where compared with another copy, unresolved V genes account for less than half of the shortfall, and the remainder is unexplained. V and J calls and clone size come straight from that table; D and trimming were deduced from the DNA. The sample has around 230,000 clones on record, around 86% of them singletons. Jointly, the top ten make up approximately 3.5% of the sample.

Participants in the prospective study were enrolled through a virtual design, were aged about 18 to 100 years, and lived in roughly 24 United States geographic areas. In the prospective study, cohorts were assigned on the basis of participant-reported clinical history obtained from a screening survey and a study questionnaire. In the prospective study, whole blood, serum and a nasopharyngeal or oropharyngeal swab were collected from each participant by mobile phlebotomists. Additional blood draws and questionnaires over an approximately two-month period could optionally be provided by prospective study participants. Prospective study blood samples were shipped either frozen or at room temperature before DNA extraction.

Sequencing input: PBMCs or T cells enriched from blood (not recorded which). This TCR was sampled from a woman aged 40 to 55 with acute COVID-19. This chain joins TRBV7-3 to TRBJ2-2; the D gene lacks a confident call. The DNA sequence is given as TGTGCCAGCAGTACCTTAACGGGCGGGGAGCTGTTTTTT. Its protein product is CASSTLTGGELFF.